A single T cell receptor (beta chain) is shown here with its context. A much larger clone is a single base away; this may be a read error. Other DNA variants within this sample encode the same CDR3. The data are from a study of shared clonotypes between healthy human individuals. CDR3 size: 11 residues. The V end was cut by 4 bases, the J end by 2 bases, with 2 bases between. CDR1 is SEHNR and CDR2 is FQNEAQ in the germline V gene (reference sequence). Data came from immunoSEQ multiplex PCR; TCRdb stores just in-frame clones and leaves some out. The table shows about 1.1 million clones, with 78% occurring only once.

The chain recombines TRBV7-9 with TRBJ2-5; no clear D. Sequences were obtained from memory CD4+ T cells from PBMCs. Subset of the sample: CD45RA-negative fraction. The source is a man in his late teens or twenties in good health. Some clones in this sample may be carry-over from other donors' samples. CDR3 amino acids: CASSSQETQYF. The CDR3 DNA follows: TGTGCCAGCAGCTCTCAAGAGACCCAGTACTTC.